The 8 T cell receptor beta chains listed next were all sequenced from one sample in a study of blood T cell repertoires in COVID-19. Generated by immunoSEQ multiplex PCR, the TCRdb table keeps only in-frame clones and is missing some. This sample carries 350,000 to 450,000 clones, about 88% of them seen once, and the ten largest clones take around 7.5%. Sample: peripheral blood. Every receptor here comes from a woman aged 55 to 70 with COVID-19, enrolled during active disease.

The V call is TRBV27, the J call TRBJ1-2, with D maybe TRBD1 (5 bases). This CDR3 region has 16 residues. Trimming pared 3 bases from V and 3 bases from J, leaving 17 bases between. Germline CDR1 MNHEY, CDR2 SMNVEV (reference sequence). CDR3 region: CASSFHSRGAHYGYTF. CDR3 nucleotides: TGTGCCAGCAGTTTCCACTCTAGGGGCGCACACTATGGCTACACCTTC.

This clone was seen just once. This rearrangement joins TRBV19 to TRBJ1-5, with 7 nucleotides matching TRBD1. This CDR3 contains 15 residues. V lost 0 bases and J lost 9; bases outside the gene matches: 8. Germline CDR1 and CDR2: LNHDA and SQIVND (reference sequence). CDR3 in amino acids: CASSIENRGSGPQHF. In DNA form, the CDR3 reads TGTGCCAGTAGTATAGAAAACAGGGGATCGGGGCCCCAGCATTTT.

The chain has TRBV9 and TRBJ2-7; 8 nucleotides align to TRBD2. The CDR3 totals 15 residues. The junction had 3 bases not matched to a gene; V was cut back by 1 base and J by 0 bases. Germline lookup yields CDR1 SGDLS and CDR2 YYNGEE. The CDR3 DNA follows: TGTGCCAGCAGCGTACCCGGGGGGGGCTCCTACGAGCAGTACTTC. This translates into CASSVPGGGSYEQYF.

The CDR3 coding sequence is TGCGCCAGCAGCCTCCGGACAGGAGGTGCTGGAAACACCATATATTTT. Residues: CASSLRTGGAGNTIYF. The chain couples TRBV5-1 to TRBJ1-3, with TRBD1 matching over 7 bases. With 4 bases clipped from V and 2 bases from J, the junction kept 9 bases outside the gene matches. The CDR3 runs 16 residues. Per the germline V gene, CDR1 is SGHRS and CDR2 is YFSETQ.

Concerning this clone: Its ends do not fully match the called genes, so a read error is possible. This chain links TRBV6-5 with TRBJ2-7, with 7 bases matching TRBD2. CDR3 length equals 15 residues. Germline CDR1 MNHEY, CDR2 SVGAGI. The CDR3 is CASSSYGRGAYGQYF. The CDR3 DNA follows: TGTGCCAGCTCGTCATATGGGAGGGGAGCCTACGGGCAGTACTTC.

This clone was counted between two and nine times. The V gene is TRBV12-3 or TRBV12-4, the J gene TRBJ2-2; D uncertain. CDR3 length: 13 amino acids. Trimming pared 4 bases from V and 1 base from J, leaving 4 bases between. The CDR3 region is CASSSRNTGELFF. CDR3 nucleotide sequence: TGTGCCAGCAGTTCCCGGAACACCGGGGAGCTGTTTTTT.

The chain joins TRBV6-6 to TRBJ1-3; 8 bases agree with TRBD1. Germline V CDR1 and CDR2: MNHNY, SVGAGI (reference sequence). The CDR3 spans 16 residues. V gave up 5 bases and J gave up 1 base; unmatched junction bases: 7. CDR3 region: CASSRQGLGSGNTIYF. Here the CDR3 DNA reads TGTGCCAGCAGTCGACAGGGGTTGGGGTCTGGAAACACCATATATTTT.

Only one count was recorded for this clone. This chain joins TRBV3-1 (or the pseudogene TRBV3-2) and TRBJ2-1; 11 bases fit TRBD2. After removal of 1 base from V and 10 bases from J, the junction contained 9 bases not matched to a gene. The CDR3 spans 16 residues. Germline loops: CDR1 LGHDT, CDR2 YNNKEL (reference sequence). CDR3 protein: CASSQGGTSGSWEQFF. In DNA form, the CDR3 reads TGTGCCAGCAGCCAAGGCGGGACTAGCGGTTCGTGGGAGCAGTTCTTC.